This T cell receptor beta chain was captured by sequencing in a study of beta chain features in type 1 diabetes. Study outcomes and limitations: Patients showed naive, central memory and Treg TCRB repertoires that appeared more similar than those of healthy donors.

This clone appeared a few times. Its antigen is as yet unknown. Other DNA sequences of this sample code for an identical CDR3. This CDR3 region has 14 residues. Looked up from germline, CDR1 is LNHNV and CDR2 is YYDKDF (reference sequence). The ends lost 3 bases at V and 3 bases at J; junction bases unmatched: 1. The whole isolated RNA underwent reverse transcription, so sequencing captured expressed TCRB transcripts. Profiling relied on immunoSEQ multiplex PCR, and the TCRdb table lists in-frame clones only, not all of them. The sample includes a few hundred thousand clones, more than 13% of them seen just once.

The TCR was taken from a young woman in good health. The sequencing input was naive CD4+ T cells from blood. The chain has TRBV15 and TRBJ2-1; 8 bases fit TRBD2. The chain's CDR3 is CATSRTSVYNEQFF. The CDR3 nucleotides are TGTGCCACCAGCAGGACTAGCGTCTACAATGAGCAGTTCTTC.